This TCR beta chain was documented in a study of shared clonotypes between healthy human individuals. Study observations and caveats: For naive CD4 cells, 5% to 6.5% of clonotypes were shared across a few donors.

Profiling relied on immunoSEQ multiplex PCR, and the TCRdb table lists in-frame clones only, not all of them. The data hold 760,000 or so clones, with 96% observed a single time. Of note for this clone: The antigen remains undetermined.

Positive CCR7 selection of CD45RO-negative cells yielded the naive CD8 cells, and terminally differentiated effector memory CD45RA+ cells were excluded. Donors comprised healthy HIV-negative adults lacking recent acute infections or vaccinations. Sequencing used naive CD8+ T cells sorted from blood. This receptor was taken from a man aged 30 to 39 in good health.

The CDR3: CASSIQGRTEAFF. CDR3 nucleotide sequence: TGTGCCAGTAGTATCCAGGGTCGAACTGAAGCTTTCTTT. This chain links TRBV19 with TRBJ1-1, with TRBD1 as a possible D gene (5 bases). This CDR3 has 13 amino acids. CDR1 is LNHDA, CDR2 SQIVND, per germline (reference sequence). The V end lost 3 bases, the J end lost 5 bases, and 10 bases lay between the germline ends.